Each of the 17 T cell receptor beta chains below was sequenced from the same sample in a study of T-cell memory formation after mild COVID-19 (dated by TCRdb to about 2021). To prepare the library, 5' RACE was applied. The sequencer was an Illumina NovaSeq 6000. TCRdb redid the processing of the public reads, applying fastp at Q25 and MiXCR, and retained in-frame beta chains. CDR3 protein duplicates are merged, each entry listing the most common genes and DNA. The sample yields fewer than 350,000 distinct CDR3 sequences; 18% were counted once. Roughly 23% of the sample is taken by the ten largest. Sequences were obtained from PBMCs or a T cell subset sorted from them (not recorded which). These receptors were obtained from a man aged 18 to 35 who had mild COVID-19 (a few samples of this study predate the infection). The sample titles of this study are shuffled in the database, so cell type and time point are left out; the donor was told from shared clones.

The chain recombines TRBV6-2 or TRBV6-3 with TRBJ2-1; D is possibly TRBD1 (5 bases). Germline V gene data show CDR1 as MNHEY and CDR2 as SVGEGT. Deletions cut 4 bases from V and 3 bases from J, with 7 bases between. CDR3 length: 13 residues. The DNA for the CDR3 is TGTGCCAGCAGTTTACAGGACTACAATGAGCAGTTCTTC. Its translation is CASSLQDYNEQFF.

This clonotype was counted between two and nine times. This chain links TRBV29-1 with TRBJ2-4, with D maybe TRBD2 (6 bases). Germline V lookup: CDR1 SQVTM, CDR2 ANQGSEA. The CDR3 consists of 13 residues. The ends were cut back, 7 bases at V and 9 bases at J, with 19 bases in the middle. The CDR3 spells CSARGPGIGIQYF. The CDR3 DNA sequence: TGCAGCGCGCGGGGACCAGGGATAGGCATTCAGTACTTC.

The chain links TRBV27 to TRBJ1-1, with D possibly TRBD1 on 6 matching bases. There are 15 residues in the CDR3. CDR1 is MNHEY, CDR2 SMNVEV, per germline (reference sequence). The V end lost 7 bases, the J end lost 0 bases, and 15 bases lay between the germline ends. In DNA, the CDR3 is TGTGCCAGCAAGATCTATACAGGGATGAACACTGAAGCTTTCTTT. It codes for CASKIYTGMNTEAFF.

CDR3 amino acids: CSVGTGEFF. The CDR3 DNA follows: TGCAGTGTAGGGACAGGGGAGTTCTTC. The V and J genes are TRBV20-1 and TRBJ2-1; 10 nucleotides align to TRBD1. The CDR3 is 9 amino acids. Germline CDR1 DFQATT, CDR2 SNEGSKA (reference sequence). Losses at the gene ends were 7 bases for V and 14 bases for J; bases not matched to a gene: 2.

J is TRBJ2-5 and V is TRBV9; D is perhaps TRBD2 (5 bases). CDR3 length equals 14 residues. Germline CDR1 reads SGDLS; CDR2 reads YYNGEE. The ends were cut back, 0 bases at V and 5 bases at J, with 11 bases in the middle. Written as DNA, the CDR3 is TGTGCCAGCAGCGTAGCTAGAGGGATGGAGACCCAGTACTTC. Protein sequence: CASSVARGMETQYF.

This clonotype has more than one count but fewer than ten. This chain joins TRBV5-1 and TRBJ2-5; D is unresolved. Germline-derived CDR1 and CDR2 are SGHRS and YFSETQ. V was trimmed by 0 bases and J by 3 bases, leaving 15 bases between them. This CDR3 spans 16 amino acids. The CDR3 reads CASSLGPSSGEETQYF. The CDR3 DNA sequence: TGCGCCAGCAGCTTGGGTCCCAGTAGTGGGGAAGAGACCCAGTACTTC.

The rearrangement links TRBV2 to TRBJ2-3, with TRBD2 matching 12 bases. CDR1 and CDR2 (germline): SNHLY, FYNNEI. The CDR3 is 16 amino acids. V dropped 6 bases and J dropped 4; count of bases not matched to a gene: 8. This chain's CDR3 is CASRATSGGPPDTQYF. As DNA, the CDR3 is TGTGCCAGCAGGGCAACTAGCGGGGGGCCCCCAGATACGCAGTATTTT.

The table lists this clonotype with a few counts. The chain combines TRBV7-2 with TRBJ2-5; D not certain. The CDR3 has 15 amino acids. Germline CDR1 SGHTA, CDR2 FQGNSA. V was cut by 3 bases and J by 1 base, with 12 bases left in between. The CDR3 region has the DNA TGTGCCAGCAGCTTCCATTCGGTGGGCCAAGAGACCCAGTACTTC. Translating it yields CASSFHSVGQETQYF.

This clonotype was counted many times. The chain couples TRBV7-2 to TRBJ2-1; D is perhaps TRBD2 (5 bases). Germline-derived CDR1 and CDR2 are SGHTA and FQGNSA. V lost 4 bases and J 1 base, leaving 8 bases between the germline ends. This CDR3 is built from 14 residues. CDR3 sequence (DNA): TGTGCCAGCAGCTCCACTAGTTCCTACAATGAGCAGTTCTTC. It translates to CASSSTSSYNEQFF.

The V and J genes are TRBV27 and TRBJ2-4; D may be TRBD1 or TRBD2 (5 bases each). Looked up from germline, CDR1 is MNHEY and CDR2 is SMNVEV (reference sequence). The CDR3 has 14 amino acids. V lost 8 bases, J lost 6 bases, and 17 bases lay in between. For the CDR3, the DNA is TGTGCCAGCGGGGCCGGGACGGACCGAAACATTCAGTACTTC. Translating gives CASGAGTDRNIQYF.

The chain carries TRBV7-9 and TRBJ2-5, with D perhaps matching TRBD2 (5 bases). This CDR3 has 15 amino acids. Trimming stripped 5 bases from V and 4 bases from J, with 17 bases between. Germline V CDR1 and CDR2: SEHNR, FQNEAQ (reference sequence). The CDR3 reads CASSPPWRLGETQYF. The CDR3 DNA follows: TGTGCCAGCAGCCCACCTTGGAGGTTGGGAGAGACCCAGTACTTC. The full variable domain, rest sourced from reference TRBV7-9 and TRBJ2-5, is DTGVSQNPRHKITKRGQNVTFRCDPISEHNRLYWYRQTLGQGPEFLTYFQNEAQLEKSRLLSDRFSAERPKGSFSTLEIQRTEQGDSAMYLCASSPPWRLGETQYFGPGTRLLVL.

This clonotype was found a few times. This chain joins TRBV3-1 and TRBJ2-4; no clear D. Germline loops: CDR1 LGHDT, CDR2 YNNKEL (reference sequence). CDR3 length: 15 residues. V was trimmed by 2 bases and J by 0 bases, leaving 8 bases between them. CDR3 coding DNA: TGTGCCAGCAGCCAAAGTCCGGGAGCCAAAAACATTCAGTACTTC. Its translation: CASSQSPGAKNIQYF.

This rearrangement joins TRBV18 to TRBJ1-1, with D possibly matching TRBD1 (5 bases). Trimming left V 6 bases short and J 0 bases short, with 20 bases between. Per the germline V gene, CDR1 is KGHSH and CDR2 is LQKENI. This CDR3 has 17 amino acids. DNA of the CDR3: TGTGCCAGCTCCCCTACGGGGGGTATCGTCATGAACACTGAAGCTTTCTTT. It encodes CASSPTGGIVMNTEAFF.

This chain uses TRBV4-3 with TRBJ2-5; TRBD2 agrees at 7 bases. CDR3 length equals 15 residues. CDR1 and CDR2 from the germline V gene are LGHNA and YSLEER. Trimming took 0 bases from V and 3 from J; bases not matched to a gene: 4. In nucleotides, the CDR3 is TGCGCCAGCAGCCAAGATTCCAGCGGGGAAGAGACCCAGTACTTC. This gives the protein CASSQDSSGEETQYF.

The chain joins TRBV5-6 to TRBJ2-2, with D possibly being TRBD1 or TRBD2 (5 bases each). V dropped 4 bases and J dropped 6 bases, with 16 bases sitting between them. This CDR3 is 15 amino acids long. Germline loops: CDR1 SGHDT, CDR2 YYEEEE. Here the CDR3 DNA reads TGTGCCAGCAGCGGCCCAGGGACCACGCCCGGGGAGCTGTTTTTT. Amino acids: CASSGPGTTPGELFF. The entire variable domain, with the rest obtained from reference TRBV5-6 and TRBJ2-2, is as follows: DAGVTQSPTHLIKTRGQQVTLRCSPKSGHDTVSWYQQALGQGPQFIFQYYEEEERQRGNFPDRFSGHQFPNYSSELNVNALLLGDSALYLCASSGPGTTPGELFFGEGSRLTVL.

This clonotype has only a few counts. This rearrangement joins TRBV7-2 to TRBJ1-1; possibly TRBD1 for D (5 bases). V lost 5 bases to trimming and J lost 6 bases, with 19 bases between them. The CDR3 covers 15 residues. Germline V lookup: CDR1 SGHTA, CDR2 FQGNSA. The chain's CDR3 is CASSLNKRGLAEAFF. The CDR3 DNA follows: TGTGCCAGCAGCCTCAATAAAAGGGGTCTCGCTGAAGCTTTCTTT. Filled out from reference TRBV7-2 and TRBJ1-1, the complete variable domain reads GAGVSQSPSNKVTEKGKDVELRCDPISGHTALYWYRQSLGQGLEFLIYFQGNSAPDKSGLPSDRFSAERTGGSVSTLTIQRTQQEDSAVYLCASSLNKRGLAEAFFGQGTRLTVV.

This sequence joins TRBV7-9 and TRBJ1-4; TRBD1 matches at 7 bases. The CDR3 is 15 residues long. The germline V gene encodes CDR1 SEHNR and CDR2 FQNEAQ (reference sequence). The trim removed 6 bases at V and 4 bases at J, leaving 8 bases unmatched. The CDR3 here is CASSQGTANNEKLFF. As DNA, the CDR3 is TGTGCCAGCAGTCAAGGGACAGCTAATAATGAAAAACTGTTTTTT.